This entry is about one TCR beta chain. The antigen is undetermined. The same CDR3 arises from other DNA sequences in this sample as well. The CDR3 extends over 14 amino acids. Germline V gene sequence: CDR1 SGDLS, CDR2 YYNGEE. V was clipped by 2 bases and J by 8 bases, with 13 bases between them. This table comes from immunoSEQ multiplex PCR, and its TCRdb copy is limited to in-frame clones, with some not included. The sample lists about 2.1 million clones; 85% to 95% were seen once. These data are taken from a study of shared clonotypes between healthy human individuals. Across the study: Plates per donor: three CD4 naive, three CD4 memory, two CD8 naive, one CD8 memory.

Selected positively for CCR7 and CD45RO-negative, naive CD8 cells excluded terminally differentiated effector memory CD45RA+ cells. Study-wide points: Since donors were few, the genetic and exposure-history diversity represented was limited.

The chain couples TRBV9 to TRBJ1-4, with D maybe TRBD1 (5 bases). This sequence originates from a man between 18 and 29 years old in good health. Some clones in this sample may be carry-over from other donors' samples. The specimen sequenced was naive CD8+ T cells from PBMCs. The chain's CDR3 is CASSVGGEDEKLFF. The CDR3 region has the DNA TGTGCCAGCAGCGTCGGGGGGGAGGACGAAAAACTGTTTTTT. The variable domain in full, with the rest retrieved from reference TRBV9 and TRBJ1-4, is DSGVTQTPKHLITATGQRVTLRCSPRSGDLSVYWYQQSLDQGLQFLIQYYNGEERAKGNILERFSAQQFPDLHSELNLSSLELGDSALYFCASSVGGEDEKLFFGSGTQLSVL.